This T cell receptor beta chain was sequenced in a study of cytomegalovirus exposure and HLA in healthy donors. A word on this clone: The antigen is undetermined.

General observations from the study: With further analysis later on, most CMV-associated TCR beta chains appeared HLA-restricted. Later analysis demonstrated an association between a missense DCLRE1C variant and TCR beta V- and J-gene trimming. What a later analysis showed was that several of the most significant clusters appeared linked to common viral pathogens.

CDR1 SGDLS and CDR2 YYNGEE come from the germline V gene. V shed 4 bases and J 4 bases; nucleotides not matched to a gene: 15. The CDR3 totals 17 residues. The PCR employed 60 Vbeta primers together with 13 Jbeta primers. Profiled with immunoSEQ multiplex PCR; TCRdb holds only in-frame clones, not every one. This sample has some 150,000 clones; about two thirds occur once, and the top ten carry 2.4%. Sequencing was carried out using PBMCs. V and J are TRBV9 and TRBJ2-3; 7 nucleotides align to TRBD2. The source of this sequence is a woman aged 40 to 55 in good health and CMV-seronegative. This CDR3 is CASSRQAVSGAPDTQYF. The CDR3 bases are TGTGCCAGCAGCAGACAAGCCGTCAGCGGGGCCCCAGATACGCAGTATTTT.